The 21 T cell receptor beta chains in this list originate from one sample, sequenced in a study of shared clonotypes between healthy human individuals. TCRdb's copy holds only in-frame clones and misses some; the assay was immunoSEQ multiplex PCR. The table lists under 1 million clones, 85% to 95% of them singletons. Terminally differentiated effector memory CD45RA+ cells were excluded by CCR7 positive selection of CD45RO-negative cells. The sample comprised naive CD8+ T cells sorted from blood. These receptors were taken from a man aged 30 to 45 in good health.

J is TRBJ2-1 and V is TRBV11-2; possibly TRBD2 for D (6 bases). V was clipped by 4 bases and J by 8 bases, with 9 bases between them. Germline CDR1 SGHAT, CDR2 FQNNGV. This CDR3 has 12 residues. CDR3 in DNA: TGTGCCAGCAGCTCCGCGGGATATGAGCAGTTCTTC. Amino acids: CASSSAGYEQFF. Full variable domain (missing parts from reference TRBV11-2 and TRBJ2-1): EAGVAQSPRYKIIEKRQSVAFWCNPISGHATLYWYQQILGQGPKLLIQFQNNGVVDDSQLPKDRFSAERLKGVDSTLKIQPAKLEDSAVYLCASSSAGYEQFFGPGTRLTVL.

The chain combines TRBV27 with TRBJ1-1, with a possible D match to TRBD1 (5 bases). The CDR3 has 14 residues. V was cut by 3 bases and J by 6 bases, with 14 bases left in between. Germline V gives CDR1 MNHEY, CDR2 SMNVEV (reference sequence). The CDR3: CASSLSGWGSEAFF. CDR3 DNA: TGTGCCAGCAGTTTGAGTGGGTGGGGGTCTGAAGCTTTCTTT.

The chain carries TRBV2 and TRBJ2-7, with 10 positions matching TRBD2. Germline CDR1 SNHLY, CDR2 FYNNEI. The CDR3 spans 13 residues. The V and J ends lost 3 bases and 13 bases, in that order; junction bases with no gene match: 9. The CDR3 DNA reads TGTGCCAGCAGTGAGGGTAGCGGGAGGCCCTATTACTTC. Translation: CASSEGSGRPYYF.

This chain joins TRBV5-1 and TRBJ2-1, with a possible D match to TRBD2 (5 bases). The CDR3 totals 16 residues. The V end lost 3 bases, the J end lost 0 bases, and 13 bases lay between the germline ends. Germline-derived CDR1 and CDR2 are SGHRS and YFSETQ. This CDR3 is CASSSHSASSYNEQFF. The CDR3 bases are TGCGCCAGCAGCTCCCATAGCGCGAGCTCCTACAATGAGCAGTTCTTC.

This chain joins TRBV27 and TRBJ2-3, with TRBD2 matching 9 bases. The CDR3 runs to 15 residues. Germline V CDR1 and CDR2: MNHEY, SMNVEV (reference sequence). J lost 1 base, V lost 5 bases, and 4 bases had no gene match. CDR3 nucleotides: TGTGCCAGCAGTCTCCGGACTAGCGGCACAGATACGCAGTATTTT. Translated, it gives CASSLRTSGTDTQYF.

In its sample, this clone was seen once. The chain has TRBV15 and TRBJ2-6; 8 positions match TRBD1. J gave up 0 bases and V 1 base, and 5 bases lay outside the gene matches. There are 18 residues in the CDR3. CDR1 is LNHNV and CDR2 is YYDKDF in the germline V gene (reference sequence). CDR3 nucleotides: TGTGCCACCAGCAGAGCTCCAGGGGGCATCTCTGGGGCCAACGTCCTGACTTTC. Encoded protein: CATSRAPGGISGANVLTF. Drawing the rest from reference TRBV15 and TRBJ2-6, the complete variable domain is DAMVIQNPRYQVTQFGKPVTLSCSQTLNHNVMYWYQQKSSQAPKLLFHYYDKDFNNEADTPDNFQSRRPNTSFCFLDIRSPGLGDTAMYLCATSRAPGGISGANVLTFGAGSRLTVL.

The gene calls are TRBV7-9 and TRBJ1-4, with a weak D call TRBD1 (5 bases). V was trimmed by 5 bases and J by 0 bases, leaving 22 bases between them. Germline CDR1 SEHNR, CDR2 FQNEAQ (reference sequence). The CDR3 is 19 amino acids. The DNA of the CDR3 is TGTGCCAGCAGCCCTTTCACAATGGGGCTCACCGCAACTAATGAAAAACTGTTTTTT. It translates to CASSPFTMGLTATNEKLFF.

The rearrangement joins TRBV23-1 to TRBJ2-4; no reliable D call. TRBV23-1 is designated an ORF whose function remains uncertain. V lost 0 bases, J lost 0 bases, and 15 bases lay in between. The CDR3 extends over 18 amino acids. In nucleotides, the CDR3 is TGCGCCAGCAGTCAATCTGATCATTTGGGCAAAGCCAAAAACATTCAGTACTTC. Its translation is CASSQSDHLGKAKNIQYF.

This rearrangement joins TRBV19 to TRBJ1-2; no firm D call. The CDR3 contains 11 residues. Germline CDR1 reads LNHDA; CDR2 reads SQIVND (reference sequence). Trimming removed 4 bases at V and 8 bases at J, with 8 bases between. CDR3: CASSKGVGYTF. For the CDR3, the DNA is TGTGCCAGTAGTAAGGGTGTGGGCTACACCTTC.

The V and J genes are TRBV4-1 and TRBJ2-3; 13 nucleotides align to TRBD2. Germline V gene data show CDR1 as MGHRA and CDR2 as YSYEKL. V lost 3 bases to trimming and J lost 2 bases; unmatched junction nucleotides: 2. The CDR3 length is 16 residues. The CDR3 sequence: CASSHGTSGDTDTQYF. The DNA for the CDR3 is TGCGCCAGCAGCCACGGGACTAGCGGGGACACAGATACGCAGTATTTT.

Note on this clone: Other DNA sequences in the sample encode the same CDR3. The rearrangement joins TRBV18 to TRBJ2-7; a weak D match, TRBD2 (5 bases). CDR1 KGHSH and CDR2 LQKENI come from the germline V gene. V lost 2 bases and J 7 bases, leaving 6 bases between the germline ends. The CDR3 has 11 amino acids. CDR3 amino acids: CASSPSGEQYF. As DNA, the CDR3 is TGTGCCAGCTCACCATCGGGAGAGCAGTACTTC.

The V and J genes are TRBV5-6 and TRBJ2-1, with unresolved D. The germline V gene has CDR1 SGHDT and CDR2 YYEEEE. The CDR3 is made up of 12 amino acids. V was clipped by 4 bases and J by 4 bases, with 6 bases between them. CDR3 DNA: TGTGCCAGCAGCCGAGAATACAATGAGCAGTTCTTC. Protein: CASSREYNEQFF.

The rearrangement links TRBV28 to TRBJ2-7, with a weak D call TRBD2 (5 bases). Between the trimmed V and J ends, which lost 2 bases and 4 bases, there was a span of 15 bases. Germline CDR1 MDHEN, CDR2 SYDVKM. CDR3 length equals 15 residues. The CDR3 sequence: CASSLDGSEVYEQYF. The CDR3 nucleotides are TGTGCCAGCAGTTTAGATGGTTCGGAGGTATACGAGCAGTACTTC. Combining the CDR3 with reference TRBV28 and TRBJ2-7 gives the whole variable domain DVKVTQSSRYLVKRTGEKVFLECVQDMDHENMFWYRQDPGLGLRLIYFSYDVKMKEKGDIPEGYSVSREKKERFSLILESASTNQTSMYLCASSLDGSEVYEQYFGPGTRLTVT.

This clone has more than one count but fewer than ten. Other DNA sequences of this sample code for an identical CDR3. The rearrangement uses TRBV15 and TRBJ2-7; 7 bases line up with TRBD2. J lost 0 bases, V lost 0 bases, and 5 bases had no gene match. The CDR3 spans 16 residues. Germline CDR1 is LNHNV and CDR2 is YYDKDF (reference sequence). In nucleotides, the CDR3 is TGTGCCACCAGCAGAGATTCGTTAGCGGGCTCCTACGAGCAGTACTTC. This translates into CATSRDSLAGSYEQYF.

The chain carries TRBV2 and TRBJ1-2; D is ambiguous. The length of the CDR3 is 10 residues. Trimming pared 7 bases from V and 8 bases from J, leaving 8 bases between. Germline CDR1 reads SNHLY; CDR2 reads FYNNEI. The CDR3 coding sequence is TGTGCCAGCACTGGACGGGGCTACACCTTC. This translates into CASTGRGYTF.

This chain links TRBV2 with TRBJ2-7; D not certain. Germline CDR1 SNHLY, CDR2 FYNNEI. The V gene lost 6 bases and the J gene lost 7 bases, with 7 bases spanning the gap. The CDR3 sequence is 10 residues long. The CDR3 DNA reads TGTGCCAGCAGAGATGGGGAGCAGTACTTC. Amino acid sequence: CASRDGEQYF.

The chain joins TRBV28 to TRBJ1-4; 7 nucleotides align to TRBD1. Germline CDR1 MDHEN, CDR2 SYDVKM. Unmatched junction bases numbered 11, after V lost 10 bases and J lost 3 bases. This CDR3 comprises 15 residues. CDR3 region: CAILNRGAANEKLFF. CDR3 nucleotide sequence: TGTGCCATCTTGAACAGGGGCGCAGCTAATGAAAAACTGTTTTTT.

The chain employs TRBV7-9 and TRBJ2-1; D may match TRBD1 or TRBD2 (5 bases each). The ends were cut back, 5 bases at V and 6 bases at J, with 23 bases in the middle. Germline values: CDR1 SEHNR, CDR2 FQNEAQ (reference sequence). The CDR3 consists of 17 residues. The CDR3 here is CASSLSGTPGYGNEQFF. In nucleotides, the CDR3 is TGTGCCAGCAGCCTTTCCGGGACCCCCGGGTACGGCAATGAGCAGTTCTTC.

This chain connects TRBV9 to TRBJ2-1; 12 bases align to TRBD2. V was pared by 0 bases and J by 8 bases, with 9 bases of the junction left unmatched. Germline V CDR1 and CDR2: SGDLS, YYNGEE. CDR3 length: 17 amino acids. CDR3 amino acids: CASSVGRTSGRTDEQFF. In DNA, the CDR3 is TGTGCCAGCAGCGTAGGGAGAACTAGCGGGAGGACCGATGAGCAGTTCTTC.

V gene TRBV27 combines with J gene TRBJ2-7; maybe TRBD2 (5 bases). With 3 bases removed from V and 4 bases from J, the gap between germline ends came to 13 bases. Germline V gene sequence: CDR1 MNHEY, CDR2 SMNVEV (reference sequence). The CDR3 contains 14 residues. DNA of the CDR3: TGTGCCAGCAGTTTTACCTCGCCGGGGTACGAGCAGTACTTC. Translation: CASSFTSPGYEQYF.

The chain has TRBV6-5 and TRBJ2-7, with D perhaps TRBD1 (6 bases). This CDR3 is built from 15 residues. V gave up 7 bases and J gave up 2 bases, with 18 bases separating them. In germline, CDR1 is MNHEY, CDR2 SVGAGI. The CDR3 DNA follows: TGTGCCAGCACCCAGGGGCCGGGCGCTACCTACGAGCAGTACTTC. Protein product: CASTQGPGATYEQYF.